These 24 T cell receptor beta chains share one sample of origin, sequenced in a study of shared T cell receptors in the human thymus. Profiled with immunoSEQ multiplex PCR; TCRdb holds only in-frame clones, not every one. The repertoire holds roughly 550,000 clones, with approximately 80% as singletons. A further study also used this sample, focusing on human thymus T cells.

The sequenced sample was thymocytes. The receptors derive from a boy in the first two years of life with a congenital heart defect.

V usage is TRBV13 and J usage is TRBJ2-7; D possibly corresponds to TRBD2 (5 bases). The V and J ends lost 0 bases and 7 bases respectively, with 16 bases between them. This CDR3 region has 15 residues. Germline loops: CDR1 PRHDT, CDR2 FYEKMQ (reference sequence). CDR3 DNA sequence: TGTGCCAGCAGCTTAGGCCTAAAGGACTCCGCAGAGCAGTACTTC. The encoded protein is CASSLGLKDSAEQYF.

The gene calls are TRBV6-5 and TRBJ2-7, with no clear D. V shed 5 bases and J shed 1 base, with 12 bases lying between them. CDR1 is MNHEY, CDR2 SVGAGI, per germline. CDR3 length: 14 amino acids. CDR3 region: CASSRRRASYEQYF. The CDR3 DNA sequence: TGTGCCAGCAGTCGACGGCGAGCGTCCTACGAGCAGTACTTC.

V usage is TRBV14 and J usage is TRBJ2-1; 11 bases agree with TRBD2. With V trimmed by 4 bases and J by 6 bases, 5 bases remained unmatched. This CDR3 is built from 15 residues. Germline V gene data show CDR1 as SGHDN and CDR2 as FVKESK. This CDR3 is CASSRGTSGTNEQFF. The CDR3 DNA reads TGTGCCAGCAGCCGAGGGACTAGCGGCACCAATGAGCAGTTCTTC.

The gene calls are TRBV10-3 and TRBJ2-7, with a weak D call TRBD2 (6 bases). The CDR3 runs 13 residues. The V gene's germline CDR1 is ENHRY and CDR2 SYGVKD. The ends were cut back, 10 bases at V and 2 bases at J, with 15 bases in the middle. The CDR3 sequence is CATSPPGAYEQYF. The DNA of the CDR3 is TGTGCCACCAGCCCGCCGGGAGCCTACGAGCAGTACTTC.

The sample holds one count of this clone. This rearrangement joins TRBV5-6 to TRBJ2-7; D not certain. CDR3 length: 15 residues. V was cut by 1 base and J by 2 bases, with 13 bases left in between. Germline CDR1 reads SGHDT; CDR2 reads YYEEEE. This chain's CDR3 is CASSLTLPGPYEQYF. DNA for the CDR3: TGTGCCAGCAGCTTGACCCTCCCGGGTCCCTACGAGCAGTACTTC. The complete variable domain, with remaining parts taken from reference TRBV5-6 and TRBJ2-7, reads DAGVTQSPTHLIKTRGQQVTLRCSPKSGHDTVSWYQQALGQGPQFIFQYYEEEERQRGNFPDRFSGHQFPNYSSELNVNALLLGDSALYLCASSLTLPGPYEQYFGPGTRLTVT.

V gene TRBV5-4 combines with J gene TRBJ1-2, with D perhaps matching TRBD1 (5 bases). The CDR3 is 13 residues long. Germline loops: CDR1 SGHNT, CDR2 YYREEE (reference sequence). Trimming stripped 4 bases from V and 6 bases from J, with 13 bases between. CDR3 in DNA: TGTGCCAGCAGCCTTAAACAGGCGGATGGCTACACCTTC. Residues: CASSLKQADGYTF.

The chain couples TRBV5-6 to TRBJ1-3; a possible D gene is TRBD1 (6 bases). CDR1 and CDR2 (germline): SGHDT, YYEEEE. This CDR3 comprises 15 residues. V was cut by 4 bases and J by 0 bases, with 11 bases left in between. The CDR3 sequence: CASSRTGSSGNTIYF. CDR3 sequence (DNA): TGTGCCAGCAGCCGCACAGGGAGCTCTGGAAACACCATATATTTT.

This clone came up once. The chain has TRBV9 and TRBJ1-2; D is possibly TRBD1 (5 bases). The length of the CDR3 is 14 residues. Germline V lookup: CDR1 SGDLS, CDR2 YYNGEE. With 0 bases removed from V and 3 bases from J, the gap between germline ends came to 9 bases. The CDR3 DNA reads TGTGCCAGCAGCGTAGAGGAGGGGCACTATGGCTACACCTTC. Protein sequence: CASSVEEGHYGYTF.

The chain recombines TRBV5-6 with TRBJ2-3; TRBD2 matches at 9 bases. The trim removed 1 base at V and 4 bases at J, leaving 7 bases unmatched. CDR3 length equals 16 residues. Germline V gene data show CDR1 as SGHDT and CDR2 as YYEEEE. DNA of the CDR3: TGTGCCAGCAGCTTGAGGGGTGCGGGAGGGGCAGATACGCAGTATTTT. Amino acids: CASSLRGAGGADTQYF.

The gene calls are TRBV5-6 and TRBJ2-2; 7 bases are a match to TRBD2. The length of the CDR3 is 17 residues. Germline lookup yields CDR1 SGHDT and CDR2 YYEEEE. With V trimmed by 0 bases and J by 4 bases, 9 bases remained unmatched. The CDR3 protein is CASSLGDYLPSTGELFF. The DNA of the CDR3 is TGTGCCAGCAGCTTGGGGGACTACCTGCCCAGCACCGGGGAGCTGTTTTTT.

This chain connects TRBV11-3 to TRBJ2-7; 7 bases align to TRBD2. This CDR3 is built from 13 residues. The germline gives CDR1 SGHNT, CDR2 YENEEA. J lost 5 bases, V lost 11 bases, and 12 bases had no gene match. The CDR3 DNA reads TGTGCCGATATTTCTAGCGGTTGGGACGAGCAGTACTTC. Its protein product is CADISSGWDEQYF.

The gene calls are TRBV27 and TRBJ2-3; TRBD2 matches 11 bases. This CDR3 spans 15 amino acids. Per the germline V gene, CDR1 is MNHEY and CDR2 is SMNVEV (reference sequence). V shed 3 bases and J 4 bases; nucleotides not matched to a gene: 3. CDR3 region: CASSLLLAGADTQYF. CDR3 nucleotides: TGTGCCAGCAGTTTGCTACTAGCGGGAGCAGATACGCAGTATTTT.

The rearrangement joins TRBV14 to TRBJ1-1; D perhaps matches TRBD1 (6 bases). Germline values: CDR1 SGHDN, CDR2 FVKESK. V lost 0 bases to trimming and J lost 6 bases, with 17 bases between them. The length of the CDR3 is 16 residues. DNA of the CDR3: TGTGCCAGCAGCCAAGAAGGGATGGGGGCACGGTCTGAAGCTTTCTTT. Amino acid sequence: CASSQEGMGARSEAFF.

The V call is TRBV28, the J call TRBJ1-2; D perhaps matches TRBD1 (5 bases). The length of the CDR3 is 15 residues. Germline CDR1 is MDHEN and CDR2 is SYDVKM. V was shortened by 4 bases and J by 2 bases, with 14 bases between the two germline ends. The CDR3 DNA reads as TGTGCCAGCAGTTCACCGGGACTGTTGAACTATGGCTACACCTTC. Encoded protein: CASSSPGLLNYGYTF.

The gene calls are TRBV30 and TRBJ2-6; 8 bases align to TRBD1. V gave up 3 bases and J gave up 0 bases; unmatched junction bases: 13. Germline loops: CDR1 GTSNPN, CDR2 SVGIG (reference sequence). The CDR3 extends over 19 amino acids. Written as DNA, the CDR3 is TGTGCCTGGAGATTCTCCTCGGGACAGGCTCACTCTGGGGCCAACGTCCTGACTTTC. This encodes CAWRFSSGQAHSGANVLTF.

This rearrangement joins TRBV29-1 to TRBJ1-1, with 11 bases identical to TRBD1. Germline lookup yields CDR1 SQVTM and CDR2 ANQGSEA. This CDR3 region has 17 residues. The junction had 16 bases not matched to a gene; V was cut back by 7 bases and J by 3 bases. CDR3 loop: CSAEGACRDRGDTEAFF. The CDR3 DNA reads TGCAGCGCCGAGGGGGCTTGCAGGGACAGGGGGGACACTGAAGCTTTCTTT.

V usage is TRBV4-2 and J usage is TRBJ2-1; TRBD2 might be the D (5 bases). V lost 0 bases and J 5 bases, leaving 17 bases between the germline ends. The CDR3 runs to 17 residues. CDR1 and CDR2 (germline): LGHNA, YNFKEQ. CDR3 coding DNA: TGTGCCAGCAGCCAAGATTTAAGAGGGAGAATGAACAATGAGCAGTTCTTC. Translating gives CASSQDLRGRMNNEQFF.

V usage is TRBV30 and J usage is TRBJ2-1; perhaps TRBD2 as D (6 bases). Deletions cut 0 bases from V and 3 bases from J, with 21 bases between. There are 18 residues in the CDR3. Germline CDR1 GTSNPN, CDR2 SVGIG (reference sequence). The DNA of the CDR3 is TGTGCCTGGAGTGTACCCGGTCTAATAGGGCGGGACTACAATGAGCAGTTCTTC. Amino acid sequence: CAWSVPGLIGRDYNEQFF.

This clone appeared once. The chain uses TRBV7-4 and TRBJ1-1, with TRBD1 identical over 10 bases. The CDR3 spans 14 residues. V lost 5 bases to trimming and J lost 5 bases; unmatched junction nucleotides: 5. CDR1 is SGHVT and CDR2 is SQSDAQ in the germline V gene. CDR3 sequence (DNA): TGTGCCAGCAGCCGACAGGGGGCTCGGACTGAAGCTTTCTTT. It yields the protein CASSRQGARTEAFF.

This clone was seen a few times. The chain is built from TRBV5-4 and TRBJ1-2; D call uncertain. CDR1 and CDR2 from the germline V gene are SGHNT and YYREEE (reference sequence). Trimming removed 4 bases from V and 5 bases from J, with 15 bases in between. This CDR3 spans 14 amino acids. The CDR3: CASSPGGEEYGYTF. The CDR3 nucleotides read TGTGCCAGCAGCCCTGGCGGGGAGGAATATGGCTACACCTTC.

This chain links TRBV4-3 with TRBJ2-2, with 7 bases aligning to TRBD2. V gave up 1 base and J gave up 3 bases; unmatched junction bases: 14. The CDR3 totals 19 residues. Germline V gene lookup returns CDR1 LGHNA and CDR2 YSLEER. The CDR3 loop is CASSQGPLIAGVDTGELFF. The CDR3 DNA reads as TGCGCCAGCAGCCAAGGACCCCTTATTGCGGGAGTCGACACCGGGGAGCTGTTTTTT.

CDR3 loop: CASSPRNTIYF. DNA of the CDR3: TGTGCCAGCAGTCCTAGAAACACCATATATTTT. The chain couples TRBV13 to TRBJ1-3; D gene uncertain. V lost 6 bases and J 5 bases, leaving 5 bases between the germline ends. Looked up from germline, CDR1 is PRHDT and CDR2 is FYEKMQ (reference sequence). CDR3 length: 11 residues.

This clone came up once. This chain connects TRBV18 to TRBJ2-7; D gene ambiguous. In germline, CDR1 is KGHSH, CDR2 LQKENI. V lost 6 bases and J lost 3, with 21 bases in between. The CDR3 length is 16 residues. The CDR3 reads CASSNPPGLRDYEQYF. In nucleotides, the CDR3 is TGTGCCAGCTCTAACCCCCCTGGGCTTCGCGACTACGAGCAGTACTTC. Using reference TRBV18 and TRBJ2-7 for the parts outside the CDR3, the full variable domain is NAGVMQNPRHLVRRRGQEARLRCSPMKGHSHVYWYRQLPEEGLKFMVYLQKENIIDESGMPKERFSAEFPKEGPSILRIQQVVRGDSAAYFCASSNPPGLRDYEQYFGPGTRLTVT.

The V and J genes are TRBV19 and TRBJ2-1; 9 positions match TRBD1. The ends lost 5 bases at V and 1 base at J; junction bases unmatched: 6. The CDR3 totals 16 residues. Germline V gene lookup returns CDR1 LNHDA and CDR2 SQIVND (reference sequence). The CDR3 is CASSSHRGHSYNEQFF. The CDR3 nucleotides read TGTGCCAGTAGTTCCCACAGGGGGCATTCCTACAATGAGCAGTTCTTC.